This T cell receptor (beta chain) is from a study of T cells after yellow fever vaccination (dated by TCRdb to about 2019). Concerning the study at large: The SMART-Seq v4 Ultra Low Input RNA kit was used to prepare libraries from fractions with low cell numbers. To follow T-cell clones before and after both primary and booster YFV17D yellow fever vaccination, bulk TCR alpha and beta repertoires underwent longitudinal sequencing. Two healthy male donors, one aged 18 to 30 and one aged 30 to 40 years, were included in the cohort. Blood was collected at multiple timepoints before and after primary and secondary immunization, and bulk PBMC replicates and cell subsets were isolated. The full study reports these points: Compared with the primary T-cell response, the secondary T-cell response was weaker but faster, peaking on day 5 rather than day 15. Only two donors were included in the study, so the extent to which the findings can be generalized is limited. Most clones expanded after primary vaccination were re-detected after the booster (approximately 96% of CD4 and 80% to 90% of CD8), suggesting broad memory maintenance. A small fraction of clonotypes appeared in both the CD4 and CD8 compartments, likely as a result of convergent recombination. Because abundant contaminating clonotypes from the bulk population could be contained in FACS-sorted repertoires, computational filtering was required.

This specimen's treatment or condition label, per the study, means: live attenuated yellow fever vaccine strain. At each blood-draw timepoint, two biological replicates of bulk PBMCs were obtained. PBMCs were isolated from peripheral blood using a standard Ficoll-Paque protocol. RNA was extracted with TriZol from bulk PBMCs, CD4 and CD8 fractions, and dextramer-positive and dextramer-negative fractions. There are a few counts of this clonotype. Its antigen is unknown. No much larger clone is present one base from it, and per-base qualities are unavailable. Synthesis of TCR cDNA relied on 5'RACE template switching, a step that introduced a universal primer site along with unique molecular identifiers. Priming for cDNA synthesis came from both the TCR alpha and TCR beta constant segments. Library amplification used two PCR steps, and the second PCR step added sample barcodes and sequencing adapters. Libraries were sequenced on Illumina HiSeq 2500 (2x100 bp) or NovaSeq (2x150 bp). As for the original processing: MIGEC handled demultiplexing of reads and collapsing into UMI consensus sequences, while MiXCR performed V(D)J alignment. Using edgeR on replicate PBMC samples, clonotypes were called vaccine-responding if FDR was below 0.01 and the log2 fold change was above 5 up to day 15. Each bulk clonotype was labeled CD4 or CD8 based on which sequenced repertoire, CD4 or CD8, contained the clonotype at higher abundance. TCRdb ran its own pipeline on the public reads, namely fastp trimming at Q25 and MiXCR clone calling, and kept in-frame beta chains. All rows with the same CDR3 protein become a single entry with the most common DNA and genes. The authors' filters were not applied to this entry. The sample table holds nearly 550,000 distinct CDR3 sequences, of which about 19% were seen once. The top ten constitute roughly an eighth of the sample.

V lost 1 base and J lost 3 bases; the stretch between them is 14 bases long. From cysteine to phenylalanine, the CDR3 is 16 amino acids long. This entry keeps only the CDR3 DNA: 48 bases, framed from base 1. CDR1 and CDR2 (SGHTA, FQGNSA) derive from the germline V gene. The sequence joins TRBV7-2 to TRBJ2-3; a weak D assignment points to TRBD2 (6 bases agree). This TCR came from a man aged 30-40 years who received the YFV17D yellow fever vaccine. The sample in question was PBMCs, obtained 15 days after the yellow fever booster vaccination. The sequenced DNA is TGTGCCAGCAGCTTAGGGACGGGAGTCTGGACAGATACGCAGTATTTT. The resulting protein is CASSLGTGVWTDTQYF. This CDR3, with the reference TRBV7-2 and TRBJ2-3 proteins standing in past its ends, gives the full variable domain GAGVSQSPSNKVTEKGKDVELRCDPISGHTALYWYRQSLGQGLEFLIYFQGNSAPDKSGLPSDRFSAERTGGSVSTLTIQRTQQEDSAVYLCASSLGTGVWTDTQYFGPGTRLTVL.